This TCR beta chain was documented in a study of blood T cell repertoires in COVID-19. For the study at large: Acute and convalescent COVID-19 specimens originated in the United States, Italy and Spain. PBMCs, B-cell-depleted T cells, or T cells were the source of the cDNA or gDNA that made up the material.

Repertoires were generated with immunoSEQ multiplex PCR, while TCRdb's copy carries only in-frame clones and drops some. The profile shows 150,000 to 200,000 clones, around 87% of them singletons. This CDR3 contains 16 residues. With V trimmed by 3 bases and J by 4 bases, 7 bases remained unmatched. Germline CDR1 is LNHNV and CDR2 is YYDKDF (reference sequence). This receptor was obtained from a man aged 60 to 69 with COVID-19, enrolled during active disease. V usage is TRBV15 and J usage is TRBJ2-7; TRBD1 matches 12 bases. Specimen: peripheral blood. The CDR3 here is CATSRAGQGARYEQYF. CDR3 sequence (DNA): TGTGCCACCAGCAGGGCGGGACAGGGGGCTCGGTACGAGCAGTACTTC.